This T cell receptor beta chain was identified in a study of T cell repertoires in cytomegalovirus infection. For the study at large: Recently described HLA-C-restricted plus well-studied HLA-B-restricted CMV epitopes were used. Study-wide results and limits: The ex vivo response was dominated by HLA-C-restricted CMV-specific TCR beta clonotypes.

CDR1 and CDR2 (germline): SSHAT, FNYEAQ (reference sequence). The CDR3 totals 14 residues. MiXCR, run by TCRdb on the reads, gives a single entry per CDR3 protein. The table has some 350,000 distinct CDR3 sequences, about 29% seen once. This clonotype came up many times. What it binds is not known. The junction differs from germline at one of its ends, possibly a read error. This material consisted of cultured PBMCs, taken from culture after CMV antigen stimulation. The rearrangement joins TRBV7-7 to TRBJ2-2; D not resolved. This TCR derives from a human donor in good health (CMV status not recorded). Some clones in this sample may be carry-over from other donors' samples. CDR3: CASNPGGGTGELFF. DNA for the CDR3: TGTGCTAGCAACCCAGGCGGCGGCACCGGGGAGCTGTTTTTT.